The present entry profiles one T cell receptor beta chain with its context. Its antigen is currently unknown. Germline values: CDR1 SGHRS, CDR2 YFSETQ. There are 15 residues in the CDR3. Trimming shortened V by 6 bases and J by 6 bases, and 22 bases separated the two germline ends. These data come from a study of CD8+CD57+ T cells in acquired aplastic anemia. Investigators profiled TCR beta VDJ and CDR3 from genomic DNA template. TCRdb itself ran the reads through MiXCR, one entry per CDR3 protein. The data show about 58,000 distinct CDR3 sequences, roughly three fifths seen once. General study points: The study identified roughly 29 CD8+ CDR3 sequences shared by patients and controls.

All patients picked for sequencing had shown, by flow cytometry, an expansion of CD8+CD57+ cells. This receptor was obtained from a human donor with aplastic anemia. V usage is TRBV5-1 and J usage is TRBJ2-7; weak D call: TRBD2 (7 bases). Sequencing was done on a sample of sorted CD4+, CD8+, or CD8+CD57+ T cells (not recorded which) from PBMCs. The DNA of the CDR3 is TGCGCCAGCACCCAGCGCGGGGGCCCCTTCGTCGAGCAGTACTTC. It translates to CASTQRGGPFVEQYF.